This T cell receptor (beta chain) was identified during a study of monozygotic twins with inflammatory bowel disease. The CDR3 is 13 amino acids. Germline CDR1 and CDR2: SGHNT and YYREEE (reference sequence). Each CDR3 protein gets one entry in TCRdb, which reprocessed the 5' RACE reads and gives no DNA. This table holds some 170,000 distinct CDR3 sequences. This TCR came from a human donor with ulcerative colitis or Crohn's disease, or a healthy co-twin of an affected twin (not recorded which). The rearrangement joins TRBV5-4 to TRBJ2-7; absent DNA, TCRdb's TRBD2 call cannot be checked. The sample consisted of blood. The CDR3 protein is CASSYTTGGEQYF.